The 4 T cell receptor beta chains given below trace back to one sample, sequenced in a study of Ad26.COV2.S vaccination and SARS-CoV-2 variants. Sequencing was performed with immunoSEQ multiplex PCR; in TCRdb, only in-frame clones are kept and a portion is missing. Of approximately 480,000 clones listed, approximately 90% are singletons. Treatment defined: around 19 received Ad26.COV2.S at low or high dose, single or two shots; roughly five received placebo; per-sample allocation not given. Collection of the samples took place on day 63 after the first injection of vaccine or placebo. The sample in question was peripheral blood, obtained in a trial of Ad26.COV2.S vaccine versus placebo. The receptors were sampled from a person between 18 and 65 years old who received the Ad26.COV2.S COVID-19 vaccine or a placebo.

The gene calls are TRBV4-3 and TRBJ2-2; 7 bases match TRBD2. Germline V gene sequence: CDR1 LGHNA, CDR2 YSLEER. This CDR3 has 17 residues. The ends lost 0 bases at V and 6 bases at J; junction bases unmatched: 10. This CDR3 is CASSQEGPGGYPGELFF. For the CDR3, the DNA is TGCGCCAGCAGCCAAGAGGGCCCGGGGGGTTACCCCGGGGAGCTGTTTTTT.

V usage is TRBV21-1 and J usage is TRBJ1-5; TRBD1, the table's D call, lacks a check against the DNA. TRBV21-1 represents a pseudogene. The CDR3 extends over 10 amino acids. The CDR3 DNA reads TGTGCCAGCATCCAATGGCCCCAGCATTTT. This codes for CASIQWPQHF.

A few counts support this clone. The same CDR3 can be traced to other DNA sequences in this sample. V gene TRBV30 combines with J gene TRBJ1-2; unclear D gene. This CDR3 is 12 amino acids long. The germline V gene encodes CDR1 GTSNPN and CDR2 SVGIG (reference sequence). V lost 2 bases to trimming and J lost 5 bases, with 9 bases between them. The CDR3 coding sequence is TGTGCCTGGAGTCGGGCCGGGTATGGCTACACCTTC. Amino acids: CAWSRAGYGYTF.

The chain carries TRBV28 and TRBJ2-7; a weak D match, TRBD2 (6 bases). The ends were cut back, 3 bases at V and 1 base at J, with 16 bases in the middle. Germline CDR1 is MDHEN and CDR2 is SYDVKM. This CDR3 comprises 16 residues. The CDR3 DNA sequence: TGTGCCAGCAGTTTTCCATCCGGGAGAGCTTCCTACGAGCAGTACTTC. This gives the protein CASSFPSGRASYEQYF.